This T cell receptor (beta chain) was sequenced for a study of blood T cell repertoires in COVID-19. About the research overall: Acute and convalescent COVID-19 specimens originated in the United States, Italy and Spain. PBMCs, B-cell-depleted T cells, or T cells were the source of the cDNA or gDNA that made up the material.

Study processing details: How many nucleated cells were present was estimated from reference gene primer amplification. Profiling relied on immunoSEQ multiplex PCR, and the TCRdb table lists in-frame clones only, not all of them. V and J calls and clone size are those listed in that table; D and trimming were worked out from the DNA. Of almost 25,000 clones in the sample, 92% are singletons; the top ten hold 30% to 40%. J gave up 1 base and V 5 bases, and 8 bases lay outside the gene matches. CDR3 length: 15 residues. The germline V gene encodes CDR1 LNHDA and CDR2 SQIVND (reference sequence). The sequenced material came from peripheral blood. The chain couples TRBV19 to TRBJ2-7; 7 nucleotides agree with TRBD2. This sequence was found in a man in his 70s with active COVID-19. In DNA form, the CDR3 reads TGTGCCAGTAGTTGGGCAGCGGGACCATCCTACGAGCAGTACTTC. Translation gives CASSWAAGPSYEQYF.